The 13 T cell receptor beta chains reported below all come from one sample, sequenced in a study of CD8 T cells in Susac syndrome (dated by TCRdb to between 2017 and 2020). The library was produced with the immunoSEQ multiplex PCR assay. RNA was extracted using the RNeasy kit, and roughly 0.5 to 1 microgram was reverse transcribed with random hexamers. TCRdb took the public reads, trimmed them with fastp at Q25, ran MiXCR for clone calling and kept in-frame beta chains. Every CDR3 protein is listed once, alongside the most common genes and DNA of its rows. This sample has some 130,000 distinct CDR3 sequences in its table, and roughly 94% of those were observed once. The ten largest clonotypes hold 0.15% to 0.2% of the sample. The sequenced sample was CD8+ T cells from PBMCs. Receptor source: a human donor with Susac syndrome.

The chain uses TRBV29-1 and TRBJ2-7, with 14 bases that match TRBD2. The CDR3 runs to 19 residues. From germline, CDR1 is SQVTM and CDR2 ANQGSEA. V was pared by 3 bases and J by 1 base, with 14 bases of the junction left unmatched. As DNA, the CDR3 is TGCAGCGTTGATTTGGCGACTAGCGGGAGGGCCCAGCTTTCCTACGAGCAGTACTTC. Translated, it gives CSVDLATSGRAQLSYEQYF.

CDR3: CASSQGGGLEQYF. The CDR3, as DNA: TGTGCCAGCAGCCAAGGAGGCGGATTGGAGCAGTACTTC. The V gene is TRBV14, the J gene TRBJ2-7; D ambiguous. The CDR3 extends over 13 amino acids. The V end was cut by 1 base, the J end by 7 bases, with 11 bases between. From germline, CDR1 is SGHDN and CDR2 FVKESK. The whole variable domain, remainder taken from reference TRBV14 and TRBJ2-7, is EAGVTQFPSHSVIEKGQTVTLRCDPISGHDNLYWYRRVMGKEIKFLLHFVKESKQDESGMPNNRFLAERTGGTYSTLKVQPAELEDSGVYFCASSQGGGLEQYFGPGTRLTVT.

The chain has TRBV4-1 and TRBJ1-1; D not certain. The CDR3 has 14 residues. The germline V and J ends were trimmed by 0 bases and 1 base, with 6 bases remaining between them. Germline V CDR1 and CDR2: MGHRA, YSYEKL. The CDR3 region has the DNA TGCGCCAGCAGCCAAGAGAAGGGGAACACTGAAGCTTTCTTT. Translating it yields CASSQEKGNTEAFF.

V is TRBV10-3 and J is TRBJ1-2; TRBD1 matches at 9 bases. After removal of 2 bases from V and 3 bases from J, the junction contained 7 bases not matched to a gene. CDR1 is ENHRY, CDR2 SYGVKD, per germline. The CDR3 is 16 amino acids. In DNA form, the CDR3 reads TGTGCCATCAGTGAGCCAGGGGACAGGGAACACTATGGCTACACCTTC. This encodes CAISEPGDREHYGYTF.

The chain links TRBV12-3 or TRBV12-4 to TRBJ2-2; D not resolved. This CDR3 region has 13 residues. Between the trimmed V and J ends, which lost 3 bases and 8 bases, there was a span of 10 bases. The CDR3 loop is CASSFVPTGELFF. In DNA form, the CDR3 reads TGTGCCAGCAGTTTTGTTCCGACGGGGGAGCTGTTTTTT.

The chain combines TRBV20-1 with TRBJ2-1; D remains unclear. V was clipped by 0 bases and J by 0 bases, with 9 bases between them. The CDR3 covers 15 residues. The V gene's germline CDR1 is DFQATT and CDR2 SNEGSKA (reference sequence). The CDR3: CSARDTWSSYNEQFF. Here the CDR3 DNA reads TGCAGTGCTAGAGATACCTGGTCCTCCTACAATGAGCAGTTCTTC.

In its sample, this clonotype was seen once. The rearrangement joins TRBV28 to TRBJ2-7; TRBD2 agrees at 11 bases. The CDR3 covers 15 residues. The V and J ends lost 6 bases and 1 base, in that order; junction bases with no gene match: 5. Per the germline V gene, CDR1 is MDHEN and CDR2 is SYDVKM. CDR3 bases: TGTGCCAGCAGCACACTAGCGGGAGTTTCCTACGAGCAGTACTTC. Protein sequence: CASSTLAGVSYEQYF.

The chain links TRBV7-8 to TRBJ2-7; D is possibly TRBD2 (6 bases). The length of the CDR3 is 14 residues. Germline CDR1 is SGHVS and CDR2 is FQNEAQ. V gave up 4 bases and J gave up 1 base, with 11 bases separating them. The CDR3 DNA is TGTGCCAGCAGCTATCACGGGAGATCCTACGAGCAGTACTTC. Translating gives CASSYHGRSYEQYF.

The rearrangement uses TRBV9 and TRBJ2-6, with 7 nucleotides matching TRBD1. V lost 4 bases, J lost 2 bases, and 9 bases stayed unmatched. This CDR3 is built from 17 residues. Germline lookup yields CDR1 SGDLS and CDR2 YYNGEE. CDR3 DNA sequence: TGTGCCAGCAGCCCCACAGGGGCTTCAACTGGGGCCAACGTCCTGACTTTC. It codes for CASSPTGASTGANVLTF.

This chain joins TRBV4-2 and TRBJ2-7; 9 positions match TRBD1. In germline, CDR1 is LGHNA, CDR2 YNFKEQ. The CDR3 covers 17 residues. Trimming removed 4 bases from V and 0 bases from J; junction bases left unmatched: 10. CDR3 loop: CASSRIPGTGSSYEQYF. DNA of the CDR3: TGTGCCAGCAGCCGCATTCCCGGGACAGGGAGCTCCTACGAGCAGTACTTC.

The chain has TRBV4-1 and TRBJ2-3; 7 bases align to TRBD2. The junction had 17 bases not matched to a gene; V was cut back by 0 bases and J by 2 bases. The CDR3 covers 20 residues. Germline CDR1 MGHRA, CDR2 YSYEKL. The CDR3: CASSQDLRYRAGPDTDTQYF. The CDR3 DNA is TGCGCCAGCAGCCAAGATCTTAGGTACAGAGCGGGACCCGACACAGATACGCAGTATTTT.

CDR3 DNA sequence: TGTGCCAGCAGGGGACTAGCAGACACCGGGGAGCTGTTTTTT. Protein sequence: CASRGLADTGELFF. The chain has TRBV11-2 and TRBJ2-2, with 9 bases identical to TRBD2. CDR1 SGHAT and CDR2 FQNNGV come from the germline V gene. V lost 6 bases to trimming and J lost 3 bases; unmatched junction nucleotides: 2. The CDR3 consists of 14 residues.

This chain joins TRBV6-1 and TRBJ1-5; D is unclear. The CDR3 is 14 residues long. V gave up 1 base and J gave up 5 bases, with 9 bases separating them. Germline lookup yields CDR1 MNHNS and CDR2 SASEGT. CDR3 region: CASSEGVSHQPQHF. Written as DNA, the CDR3 is TGTGCCAGCAGTGAAGGGGTGTCCCATCAGCCCCAGCATTTT.